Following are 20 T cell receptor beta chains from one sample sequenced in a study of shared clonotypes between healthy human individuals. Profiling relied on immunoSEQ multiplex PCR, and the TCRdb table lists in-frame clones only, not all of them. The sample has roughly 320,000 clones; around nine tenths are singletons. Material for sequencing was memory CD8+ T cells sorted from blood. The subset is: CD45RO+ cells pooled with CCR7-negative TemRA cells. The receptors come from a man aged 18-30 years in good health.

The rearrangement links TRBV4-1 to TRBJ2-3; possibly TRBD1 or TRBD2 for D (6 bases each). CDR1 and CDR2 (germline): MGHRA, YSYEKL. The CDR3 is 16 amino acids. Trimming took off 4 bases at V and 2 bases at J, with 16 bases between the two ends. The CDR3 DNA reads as TGCGCCAGCAGCCTCCCCGGGGGCGGGTCCACAGATACGCAGTATTTT. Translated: CASSLPGGGSTDTQYF.

This CDR3 reads CASSQDWASGGISYEQYF. CDR3 nucleotides: TGTGCCAGCAGCCAAGATTGGGCTAGCGGGGGTATCTCCTACGAGCAGTACTTC. The rearrangement uses TRBV4-2 and TRBJ2-7; 10 bases align to TRBD2. The CDR3 contains 18 residues. The V gene end was trimmed by 0 bases and the J gene end by 0 bases; junction bases not matched to a gene: 8. CDR1 and CDR2 from the germline V gene are LGHNA and YNFKEQ.

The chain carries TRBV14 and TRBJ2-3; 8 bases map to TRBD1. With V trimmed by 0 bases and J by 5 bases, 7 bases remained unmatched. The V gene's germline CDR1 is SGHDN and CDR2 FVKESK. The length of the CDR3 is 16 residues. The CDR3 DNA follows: TGTGCCAGCAGCCAAGATACGGGCAGGGGGCGAGATACGCAGTATTTT. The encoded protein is CASSQDTGRGRDTQYF.

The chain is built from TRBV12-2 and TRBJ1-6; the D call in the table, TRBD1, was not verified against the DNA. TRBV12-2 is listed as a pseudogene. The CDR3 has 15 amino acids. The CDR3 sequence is CASRLGTGVYSPLHF. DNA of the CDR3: TGTGCAAGTCGCCTGGGGACAGGGGTCTATTCACCCCTCCACTTT.

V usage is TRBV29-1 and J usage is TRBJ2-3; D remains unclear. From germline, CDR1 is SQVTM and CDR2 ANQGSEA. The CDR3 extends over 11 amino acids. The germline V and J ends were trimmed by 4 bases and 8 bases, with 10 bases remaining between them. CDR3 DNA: TGCAGCGTTGTTTTAGCTGGTACGCAGTATTTT. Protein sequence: CSVVLAGTQYF.

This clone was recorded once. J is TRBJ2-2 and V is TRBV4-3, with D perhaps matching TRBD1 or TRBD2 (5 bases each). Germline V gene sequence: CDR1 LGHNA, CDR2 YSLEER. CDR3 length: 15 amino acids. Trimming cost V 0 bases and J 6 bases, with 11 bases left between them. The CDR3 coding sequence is TGCGCCAGCAGCCAAGATCAGGGAGTGTCCGGGGAGCTGTTTTTT. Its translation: CASSQDQGVSGELFF.

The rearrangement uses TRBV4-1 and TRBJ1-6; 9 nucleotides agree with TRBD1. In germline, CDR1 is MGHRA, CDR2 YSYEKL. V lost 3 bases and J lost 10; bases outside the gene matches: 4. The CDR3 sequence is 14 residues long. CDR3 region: CASSHTGGMSPLHF. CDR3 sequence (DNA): TGCGCCAGCAGCCACACAGGGGGCATGTCACCCCTCCACTTT.

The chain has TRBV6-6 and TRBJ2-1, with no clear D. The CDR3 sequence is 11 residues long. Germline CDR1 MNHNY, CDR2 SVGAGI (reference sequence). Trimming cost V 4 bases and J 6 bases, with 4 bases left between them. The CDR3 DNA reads TGTGCCAGCAGTTTTGGCAATGAGCAGTTCTTC. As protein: CASSFGNEQFF.

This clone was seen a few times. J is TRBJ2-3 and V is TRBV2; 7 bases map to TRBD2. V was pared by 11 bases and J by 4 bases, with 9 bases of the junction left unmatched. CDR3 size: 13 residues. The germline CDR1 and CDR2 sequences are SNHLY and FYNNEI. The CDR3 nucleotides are TGTGCCGGGGAGGGCCCGGACGCAGATACGCAGTATTTT. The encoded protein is CAGEGPDADTQYF.

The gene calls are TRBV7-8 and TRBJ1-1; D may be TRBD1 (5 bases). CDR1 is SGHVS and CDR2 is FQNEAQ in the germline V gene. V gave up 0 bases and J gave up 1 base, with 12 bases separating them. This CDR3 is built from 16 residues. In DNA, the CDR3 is TGTGCCAGCAGCTTAGCCCCGGGGGTCTCGAACACTGAAGCTTTCTTT. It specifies CASSLAPGVSNTEAFF.

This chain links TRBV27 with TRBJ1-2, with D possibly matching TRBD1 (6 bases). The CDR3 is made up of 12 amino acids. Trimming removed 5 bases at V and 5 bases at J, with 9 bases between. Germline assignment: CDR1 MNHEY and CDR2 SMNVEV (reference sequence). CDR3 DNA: TGTGCCAGCAGTGCCAGGGGTTATGGCTACACCTTC. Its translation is CASSARGYGYTF.

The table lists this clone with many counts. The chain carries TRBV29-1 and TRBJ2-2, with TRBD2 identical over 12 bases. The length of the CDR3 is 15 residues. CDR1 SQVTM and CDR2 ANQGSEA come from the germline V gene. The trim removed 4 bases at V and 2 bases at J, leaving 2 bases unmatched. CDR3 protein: CSVGLAGVNTGELFF. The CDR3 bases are TGCAGCGTTGGACTAGCGGGAGTTAACACCGGGGAGCTGTTTTTT.

Written as DNA, the CDR3 is TGTGCCAGCAGTTACTCGACTAGCGGGAGCTCCTACGAGCAGTACTTC. This translates into CASSYSTSGSSYEQYF. This chain joins TRBV6-5 and TRBJ2-7, with 12 bases that match TRBD2. Germline CDR1 and CDR2: MNHEY and SVGAGI. The CDR3 length is 16 residues. Trimming took 0 bases from V and 0 from J; bases not matched to a gene: 0.

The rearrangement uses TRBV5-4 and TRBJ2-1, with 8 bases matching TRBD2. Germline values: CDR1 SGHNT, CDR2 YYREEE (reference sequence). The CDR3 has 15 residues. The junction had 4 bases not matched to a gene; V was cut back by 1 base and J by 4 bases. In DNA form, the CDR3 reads TGTGCCAGCAGCTTGTGGCGGGAGGAGTACAATGAGCAGTTCTTC. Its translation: CASSLWREEYNEQFF.

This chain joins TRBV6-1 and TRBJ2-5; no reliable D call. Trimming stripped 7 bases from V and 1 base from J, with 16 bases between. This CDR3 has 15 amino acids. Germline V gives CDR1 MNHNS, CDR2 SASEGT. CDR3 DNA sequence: TGTGCCAGCACCTCGGCCCCCCAGACCCAAGAGACCCAGTACTTC. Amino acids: CASTSAPQTQETQYF.

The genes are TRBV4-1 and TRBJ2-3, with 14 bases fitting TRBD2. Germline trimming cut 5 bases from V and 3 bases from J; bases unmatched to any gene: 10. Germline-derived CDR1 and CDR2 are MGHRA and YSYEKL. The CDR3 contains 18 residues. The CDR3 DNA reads TGCGCCAGCAGCTCACCTTGGACTAGCGGGGGGATAACAGATACGCAGTATTTT. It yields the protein CASSSPWTSGGITDTQYF.

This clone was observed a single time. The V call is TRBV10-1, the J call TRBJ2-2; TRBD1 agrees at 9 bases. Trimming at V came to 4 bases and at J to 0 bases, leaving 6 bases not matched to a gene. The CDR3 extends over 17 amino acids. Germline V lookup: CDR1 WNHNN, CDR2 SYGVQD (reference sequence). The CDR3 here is CASSGDRASANTGELFF. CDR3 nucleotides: TGCGCCAGCAGTGGGGACAGGGCATCTGCGAACACCGGGGAGCTGTTTTTT.

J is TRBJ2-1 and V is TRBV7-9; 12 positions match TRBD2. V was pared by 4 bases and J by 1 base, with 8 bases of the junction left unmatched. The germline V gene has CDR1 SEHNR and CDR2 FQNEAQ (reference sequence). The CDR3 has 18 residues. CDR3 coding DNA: TGTGCCAGCAGCTCTACCCCGGGACTAGCGGGTTCCTACAATGAGCAGTTCTTC. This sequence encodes CASSSTPGLAGSYNEQFF.

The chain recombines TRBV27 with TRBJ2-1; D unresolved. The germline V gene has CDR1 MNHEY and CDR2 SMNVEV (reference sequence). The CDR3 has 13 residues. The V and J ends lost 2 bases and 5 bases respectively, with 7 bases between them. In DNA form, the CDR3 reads TGTGCCAGCAGTTTACGTGGGGACAATGAGCAGTTCTTC. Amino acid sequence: CASSLRGDNEQFF.

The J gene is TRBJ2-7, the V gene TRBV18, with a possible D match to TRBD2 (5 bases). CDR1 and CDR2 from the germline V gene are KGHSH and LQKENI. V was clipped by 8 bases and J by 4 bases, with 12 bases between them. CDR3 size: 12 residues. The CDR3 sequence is CASTPGEYEQYF. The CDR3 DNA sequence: TGTGCCAGCACCCCCGGGGAATACGAGCAGTACTTC.